This T cell receptor beta chain was identified during a study of cytotoxic CD8 clonotypes in ibrutinib-treated CLL. Study overall: Recorded responses included around 25 partial and 2 complete; following median about 70 months, approximately 14 stayed remitted and about 12 progressed.

This clone was seen a single time. Its antigen is as yet unknown. The targeted sequencing depth was 1 in 200,000 to 1 in 1 million T cells. TCRdb's copy holds only in-frame clones and misses some; the assay was immunoSEQ multiplex PCR. The sample lists around 140,000 clones, roughly 80% seen once, with about 29% in the top ten. Study observations and caveats: Clonality was elevated at ibrutinib response and had returned toward baseline at progression.

V dropped 4 bases and J dropped 2; count of bases not matched to a gene: 6. This CDR3 contains 14 residues. Germline V gives CDR1 SGDLS, CDR2 YYNGEE. Cryopreserved PBMCs provided around 2 micrograms of genomic DNA for the TCR beta libraries. The genes are TRBV9 and TRBJ2-7; 7 bases align to TRBD2. The input for sequencing was PBMCs, taken after 12 months of ibrutinib treatment. The sequence was obtained from a human donor with chronic lymphocytic leukemia. CDR3 residues: CASSLRGLAYEQYF. DNA for the CDR3: TGTGCCAGCAGCTTACGCGGACTAGCCTACGAGCAGTACTTC. The full variable domain, rest sourced from reference TRBV9 and TRBJ2-7, is DSGVTQTPKHLITATGQRVTLRCSPRSGDLSVYWYQQSLDQGLQFLIQYYNGEERAKGNILERFSAQQFPDLHSELNLSSLELGDSALYFCASSLRGLAYEQYFGPGTRLTVT.